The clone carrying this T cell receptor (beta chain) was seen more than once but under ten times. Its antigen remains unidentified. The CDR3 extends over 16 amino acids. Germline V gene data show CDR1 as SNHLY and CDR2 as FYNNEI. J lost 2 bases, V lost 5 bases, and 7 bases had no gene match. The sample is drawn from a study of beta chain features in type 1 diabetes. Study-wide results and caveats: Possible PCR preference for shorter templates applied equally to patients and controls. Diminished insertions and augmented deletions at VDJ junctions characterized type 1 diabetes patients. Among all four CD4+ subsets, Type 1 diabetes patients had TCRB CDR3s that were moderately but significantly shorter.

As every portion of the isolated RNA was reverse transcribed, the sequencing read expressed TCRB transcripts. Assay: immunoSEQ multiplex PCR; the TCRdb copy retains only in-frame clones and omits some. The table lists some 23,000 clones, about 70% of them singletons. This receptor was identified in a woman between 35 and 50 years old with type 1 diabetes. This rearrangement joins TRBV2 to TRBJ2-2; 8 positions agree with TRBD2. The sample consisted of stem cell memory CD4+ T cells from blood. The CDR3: CASSSDSGVNTGELFF. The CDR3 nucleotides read TGTGCCAGCAGTTCCGATAGCGGGGTTAACACCGGGGAGCTGTTTTTT.